A selection of T cell receptor beta chains follows, all from one sample in a study of blood T cell repertoires in COVID-19. Using immunoSEQ multiplex PCR, the repertoire was profiled, and TCRdb retains in-frame clones only, with some absent. The sample yields a few hundred thousand clones, around nine tenths seen once. The sample consisted of peripheral blood. The origin of the receptors is a man in his sixties who had recovered from COVID-19. Both conserved end residues are part of each CDR3. A D gene is named only where the DNA matches it firmly. Some rows mark clone size as missing; the rest say once, few, many or name a class of expanded clone.

>TRBJ2-7|TRBV28|.|TRBD1
TGTGCCAGCAGTTTAGGGGGACAGGGTATGAACGAGCAGTACTTC
CASSLGGQGMNEQYF
>TRBJ2-3|TRBV27|.|.
TGTGCCAGCAGTTTAAGCCCGCCCACAGATACGCAGTATTTT
CASSLSPPTDTQYF
>TRBJ1-1|TRBV6-5|.|.
TGTGCCAGCAGAGACCGTTGGGAGGCTTTCTTT
CASRDRWEAFF
>TRBJ2-3|TRBV7-9|.|.
TGTGCCAGCAGCACTTCAGATACGCAGTATTTT
CASSTSDTQYF
>TRBJ2-3|TRBV27|.|.
TGTGGGTCGCGGCAGGGGAACGCAGATACGCAGTATTTT
CGSRQGNADTQYF
>TRBJ1-6|TRBV27|.|.
TGTGCCAGCACCCTACAGGTAGATGGGGCACCCCTCCACTTT
CASTLQVDGAPLHF
>TRBJ1-5|TRBV6-2/TRBV6-3|.|.
TGTGCCAGCAGTTACCAGGGGTCGGGCAATCAGCCCCAGCATTTT
CASSYQGSGNQPQHF
>TRBJ2-3|TRBV5-1|.|TRBD1
TGCGCCAGCAGCGCTACCAGGGGGCCATCGGGTACAGATACGCAGTATTTT
CASSATRGPSGTDTQYF
>TRBJ2-7|TRBV6-5|.|TRBD1
TGTGCCAGCAGTTACCCGACCGGGACAGGGGCCTACGAGCAGTACTTC
CASSYPTGTGAYEQYF
>TRBJ1-5|TRBV7-8|.|.
TGTGCCAGCAGCGCCTATAGCAATCAGCCCCAGCATTTT
CASSAYSNQPQHF
>TRBJ2-1|TRBV24-1|once|TRBD2
TGTGCCACCAGTGGGACTAGCGGGAGTTACAATGAGCAGTTCTTC
CATSGTSGSYNEQFF
>TRBJ2-7|TRBV30|.|.
TGTGCCTGGGGACAGGGAGGGGTCGGTGAGCAGTACTTC
CAWGQGGVGEQYF
>TRBJ1-3|TRBV6-1|.|.
TGTGCCAGCAGTGAAGGGGGGCTATTCTCTGGAAACACCATATATTTT
CASSEGGLFSGNTIYF
>TRBJ1-1|TRBV30|.|.
TGTGCCTGGAGTGTACTACCTGGGGAAGCTTTCTTT
CAWSVLPGEAFF
>TRBJ1-3|TRBV3-1/TRBV3-2|.|.
TGTGCCAGCAGTCACAGTGGAAACACCATATATTTT
CASSHSGNTIYF
>TRBJ1-3|TRBV5-1|few|.
TGCGCCAGCAGCTTGGCCGGAGGTCCGACTGGAAACACCATATATTTT
CASSLAGGPTGNTIYF
>TRBJ2-3|TRBV2|.|.
TGTGCCAGCAGTGTTTCCCCTCCCCAGCGGGCCATCTCAGATACGCAGTATTTT
CASSVSPPQRAISDTQYF
>TRBJ2-2|TRBV7-9|.|TRBD2
TGTGCCAGCAGCCCACCTAGACTAGCGGGAGGGCCCGGGGAGCTGTTTTTT
CASSPPRLAGGPGELFF
>TRBJ2-1|TRBV18|.|.
TGTGCCAGCTCACCACTCCGTGACAATGAGCAGTTCTTC
CASSPLRDNEQFF
>TRBJ1-1|TRBV7-2|few|.
TGTGCCAGCAGCCGTAACATGAACACTGAAGCTTTCTTT
CASSRNMNTEAFF
>TRBJ1-1|TRBV25-1|.|.
TGTGCCAGCAGACGACAGAACACTGAAGCTTTCTTT
CASRRQNTEAFF
>TRBJ2-5|TRBV2|once|TRBD1
TGTGCCAGCAGTGATTTGGGACAGGGTTTTGAGACCCAGTACTTC
CASSDLGQGFETQYF
>TRBJ2-5|TRBV12-3/TRBV12-4|once|.
TGTGCCAGCAGTTTCGGTTTTTCAGAGACCCAGTACTTC
CASSFGFSETQYF
>TRBJ2-1|TRBV25-1|.|.
TGTGCCAGCAGTGAATCGTATGAGCAGTTCTTC
CASSESYEQFF
>TRBJ1-1|TRBV28|few|.
TGTGCCAGCAGCCTCGGACAGAACACTGAAGCTTTCTTT
CASSLGQNTEAFF
>TRBJ2-6|TRBV6-5|.|.
TGTGCCACTCTACAGGTGAACTCTGGGGCCAACGTCCTGACTTTC
CATLQVNSGANVLTF
>TRBJ2-5|TRBV2|once|TRBD1
TGTGCCGGACGACAGGGATCGGTAGAGACCCAGTACTTC
CAGRQGSVETQYF
>TRBJ1-5|TRBV7-9|.|.
TGTGCCAGCAGCTATGGCGCCGGGATGTATAGCAATCAGCCCCAGCATTTT
CASSYGAGMYSNQPQHF
>TRBJ2-2|TRBV19|few|TRBD1
TGTGCCAGTATAGTGACAGGGGGCGCCCACACCGGGGAGCTGTTTTTT
CASIVTGGAHTGELFF
>TRBJ2-7|TRBV9|.|.
TGTGCCAGCAGTCTATCCGACAGGCCCTACGAGCAGTACTTC
CASSLSDRPYEQYF
>TRBJ1-1|TRBV7-8|few|.
TGTGCCAGCAGCCCTCCGGCAGGGCGGAACACTGAAGCTTTCTTT
CASSPPAGRNTEAFF
>TRBJ2-5|TRBV7-6|.|.
TGTGCCAGCAGAGTTATTCCCGGTGGGGCCAGCCTGCAAGAGACCCAGTACTTC
CASRVIPGGASLQETQYF
>TRBJ2-2|TRBV2|.|TRBD2
TGTGCCAGCATTGGACTAGCGGATAACACCGGGGAGCTGTTTTTT
CASIGLADNTGELFF
>TRBJ1-5|TRBV5-6|.|.
TGTGCCAGCAGCTTTTCAGGTTACGGAAATCAGCCCCAGCATTTT
CASSFSGYGNQPQHF
>TRBJ1-5|TRBV5-5|.|.
TGTGCCAGCAGCTTGTCACTAAGCAATCAGCCCCAGCATTTT
CASSLSLSNQPQHF
>TRBJ1-5|TRBV6-4|.|.
TGTGCCAGCAGTGACTCGGATGGGGCCTATCAGCCCCAGCATTTT
CASSDSDGAYQPQHF
>TRBJ1-2|TRBV19|.|TRBD1
TGTGCCAGTAGTATGTCGGGACAGGGCCTCTATGGCTACACCTTC
CASSMSGQGLYGYTF
>TRBJ2-3|TRBV12-3/TRBV12-4|once|.
TGTGCCAGCGGGGCGGGCACAGATACGCAGTATTTT
CASGAGTDTQYF
>TRBJ2-7|TRBV7-8|.|.
TGTGCCAGCAGCCTGAGCTCCTACGAGCAGTACTTC
CASSLSSYEQYF
>TRBJ2-6|TRBV27|.|TRBD1
TGTGCCAGCAGTCCCACCGGGACAGGTAGCTCTGGGGCCAACGTCCTGACTTTC
CASSPTGTGSSGANVLTF
>TRBJ2-3|TRBV9|.|.
TGTGCCAGCAGCGTAGGGCCTGTCTTGGCAGATACGCAGTATTTT
CASSVGPVLADTQYF
>TRBJ1-4|TRBV28|few|TRBD1
TGTGCCAGCAGTTCCGAGGGGGCCAAAAATGAAAAACTGTTTTTT
CASSSEGAKNEKLFF
>TRBJ1-1|TRBV19|.|.
TGTGCCAGTAGTCGGGGGAAGGTTAACACTGAAGCTTTCTTT
CASSRGKVNTEAFF
>TRBJ2-7|TRBV11-2|.|TRBD2
TGTGCCAGCAGCTTAGCGCCGGGACTAGCGGGGTCCTACGAGCAGTACTTC
CASSLAPGLAGSYEQYF
>TRBJ2-5|TRBV9|.|TRBD1
TGTGCCAGCAGCGGACAGGGGTACCAAGAGACCCAGTACTTC
CASSGQGYQETQYF
>TRBJ2-1|TRBV3-1/TRBV3-2|.|TRBD2
TGTGCCAGCAGCCAAGTGAGCGGGAGTGATGAGCAGTTCTTC
CASSQVSGSDEQFF
>TRBJ1-2|TRBV19|.|TRBD1
TGTGCCAGTAAAAGACCGGGACAGTCAGCTAACTATGGCTACACCTTC
CASKRPGQSANYGYTF